The entry below gives a single TCR beta chain sequence along with its context. In the original workflow: Estimation of nucleated cell counts relied on the amplification of reference gene primers. Generated by immunoSEQ multiplex PCR, the TCRdb table keeps only in-frame clones and is missing some. V, J and clone size were drawn from that table, and D and trimming were deduced from the DNA. This sample yields roughly 260,000 clones, of which 85% to 90% are seen a single time; roughly 3.3% belongs to the top ten. These data belong to a study of blood T cell repertoires in COVID-19. About the study: PBMCs, B-cell-depleted T cells, or T cells were the source of the cDNA or gDNA that made up the material.

The CDR3 sequence is 19 residues long. V lost 4 bases to trimming and J lost 0 bases; unmatched junction nucleotides: 13. Germline V lookup: CDR1 LNHDA, CDR2 SQIVND (reference sequence). The rearrangement joins TRBV19 to TRBJ2-1; 9 bases are shared with TRBD2. Sequenced material: peripheral blood. This TCR came from a middle-aged woman with acute or convalescent COVID-19. This CDR3 reads CASSSITSGHISSYNEQFF. In nucleotides, the CDR3 is TGTGCCAGTAGTAGTATTACTAGCGGGCACATAAGCTCCTACAATGAGCAGTTCTTC. Drawing the rest from reference TRBV19 and TRBJ2-1, the complete variable domain is DGGITQSPKYLFRKEGQNVTLSCEQNLNHDAMYWYRQDPGQGLRLIYYSQIVNDFQKGDIAEGYSVSREKKESFPLTVTSAQKNPTAFYLCASSSITSGHISSYNEQFFGPGTRLTVL.